These 17 T cell receptor beta chains originate from one sample sequenced in a study of T cells in tumors after PD-1 blockade. Profiling relied on immunoSEQ multiplex PCR, and the TCRdb table lists in-frame clones only, not all of them. The sample has about 59,000 clones; about four fifths are singletons. Here the sequenced sample was PBMCs, taken before anti-PD-1 treatment. These receptor sequences come from a human donor with basal cell carcinoma.

This chain uses TRBV25-1 with TRBJ2-7, with 9 positions matching TRBD2. The CDR3 sequence is 14 residues long. CDR1 is MGHDK, CDR2 SYGVNS, per germline. With V trimmed by 4 bases and J by 3 bases, 4 bases remained unmatched. The CDR3 protein is CASSGAGGGYEQYF. The DNA for the CDR3 is TGTGCCAGCAGTGGCGCGGGGGGGGGCTACGAGCAGTACTTC.

J is TRBJ2-1 and V is TRBV25-1; tentative D call: TRBD2 (5 bases). The CDR3 is 13 residues long. The V gene lost 4 bases and the J gene lost 9 bases, with 13 bases spanning the gap. Germline lookup yields CDR1 MGHDK and CDR2 SYGVNS. The CDR3: CASSAGSAGEQFF. The CDR3 region has the DNA TGTGCCAGCAGTGCTGGGTCGGCGGGTGAGCAGTTCTTC.

V and J are TRBV18 and TRBJ2-3; TRBD2 matches 10 bases. The J segment lost 6 bases and the V segment lost 1 base, leaving 7 bases of the junction unmatched. Germline values: CDR1 KGHSH, CDR2 LQKENI. The CDR3 has 16 residues. The CDR3 DNA follows: TGTGCCAGCTCACCACTAAGCGGGGGGGCCGCGGATACGCAGTATTTT. Its translation: CASSPLSGGAADTQYF.

The chain is built from TRBV7-3 and TRBJ1-1; D perhaps matches TRBD1 (5 bases). Trimming shortened V by 5 bases and J by 5 bases, and 15 bases separated the two germline ends. The CDR3 spans 14 residues. Germline V lookup: CDR1 SGHTA, CDR2 FQGTGA. CDR3 residues: CASSRVGRETEAFF. The CDR3 nucleotides read TGTGCCAGCAGCCGAGTAGGCAGGGAGACTGAAGCTTTCTTT.

The V gene is TRBV10-2, the J gene TRBJ2-7; TRBD1 agrees at 7 bases. Germline V gene lookup returns CDR1 WSHSY and CDR2 SAAADI. The length of the CDR3 is 12 residues. V lost 10 bases and J lost 2; bases outside the gene matches: 5. CDR3 sequence reads: CATKQGTYEQYF. The CDR3 nucleotides are TGCGCCACCAAACAGGGGACCTACGAGCAGTACTTC.

This chain connects TRBV6-1 to TRBJ1-6; perhaps TRBD1 as D (5 bases). V lost 3 bases to trimming and J lost 9 bases, with 12 bases between them. Germline V gene lookup returns CDR1 MNHNS and CDR2 SASEGT. The CDR3 is made up of 14 amino acids. For the CDR3, the DNA is TGTGCCAGCAGTGAGGGGGTCAGTATTTCACCCCTCCACTTT. Amino acid sequence: CASSEGVSISPLHF.

This chain joins TRBV29-1 and TRBJ2-1; TRBD2 agrees at 8 bases. V lost 2 bases and J lost 6; bases outside the gene matches: 6. This CDR3 is 14 amino acids long. The germline gives CDR1 SQVTM, CDR2 ANQGSEA. The CDR3 nucleotides are TGCAGCGTTGAACCACCGGGGGGGCCCAATGAGCAGTTCTTC. The encoded protein is CSVEPPGGPNEQFF.

In its sample, this clone was seen once. This sequence joins TRBV5-5 and TRBJ2-5, with D tentatively TRBD2 (5 bases). Per germline, CDR1 SGHKS and CDR2 YYEKEE (reference sequence). V gave up 5 bases and J gave up 5 bases, with 10 bases separating them. This CDR3 spans 12 amino acids. DNA of the CDR3: TGTGCCAGCAGTGGAACGGGGGAGACCCAGTACTTC. It specifies CASSGTGETQYF. The whole variable domain, remainder taken from reference TRBV5-5 and TRBJ2-5, is DAGVTQSPTHLIKTRGQQVTLRCSPISGHKSVSWYQQVLGQGPQFIFQYYEKEERGRGNFPDRFSARQFPNYSSELNVNALLLGDSALYLCASSGTGETQYFGPGTRLLVL.

The chain combines TRBV4-2 with TRBJ1-3; no reliable D call. CDR1 is LGHNA and CDR2 is YNFKEQ in the germline V gene. Trimming pared 4 bases from V and 1 base from J, leaving 14 bases between. CDR3 length: 16 amino acids. The CDR3 here is CASSPFGGLSGNTIYF. CDR3 nucleotide sequence: TGTGCCAGCAGCCCCTTCGGAGGGCTGTCTGGAAACACCATATATTTT.

The CDR3 DNA reads TGCAGCGTCTCGGGACTAGGAAGCAATGAGCAGTTCTTC. As protein: CSVSGLGSNEQFF. V is TRBV29-1 and J is TRBJ2-1; 8 bases agree with TRBD2. V dropped 6 bases and J dropped 6; count of bases not matched to a gene: 7. CDR1 and CDR2 from the germline V gene are SQVTM and ANQGSEA. The CDR3 contains 13 residues.

The J gene is TRBJ1-2, the V gene TRBV7-3, with a tentative D call TRBD1 (5 bases). The CDR3 extends over 13 amino acids. The germline gives CDR1 SGHTA, CDR2 FQGTGA. The V end lost 5 bases, the J end lost 8 bases, and 15 bases lay between the germline ends. CDR3 amino acids: CASSTRDRRGYTF. The CDR3 DNA follows: TGTGCCAGCAGCACCCGGGACCGTCGGGGCTACACCTTC.

DNA for the CDR3: TGTGCCAGCAGTGAACGTCTGCTGGGAAACACCATATATTTT. As protein: CASSERLLGNTIYF. The chain combines TRBV6-1 with TRBJ1-3; D remains ambiguous. Trimming took off 2 bases at V and 4 bases at J, with 9 bases between the two ends. The length of the CDR3 is 14 residues. Per germline, CDR1 MNHNS and CDR2 SASEGT.

The chain joins TRBV4-1 to TRBJ1-6, with 8 bases lining up with TRBD1. The germline CDR1 and CDR2 sequences are MGHRA and YSYEKL. CDR3 length equals 14 residues. Trimming took 8 bases from V and 7 from J; bases not matched to a gene: 7. CDR3 DNA: TGCGCCAGCGGATTGGACAGGGCCAATTCACCCCTCCACTTT. Amino acids: CASGLDRANSPLHF.

The V and J genes are TRBV4-1 and TRBJ2-7; 8 positions match TRBD2. CDR1 is MGHRA, CDR2 YSYEKL, per germline. Trimming at V came to 4 bases and at J to 6 bases, leaving 5 bases not matched to a gene. The length of the CDR3 is 13 residues. DNA of the CDR3: TGCGCCAGCAGCCTTGGACTAGCACGCGAGCAGTACTTC. It is translated as CASSLGLAREQYF.

The J gene is TRBJ2-2, the V gene TRBV5-4; 8 bases align to TRBD1. The length of the CDR3 is 14 residues. Germline CDR1 is SGHNT and CDR2 is YYREEE (reference sequence). V was clipped by 5 bases and J by 4 bases; unmatched bases: 4. Written as DNA, the CDR3 is TGTGCCAGCAGGATGGACAGGGCCACCGGGGAGCTGTTTTTT. Amino acids: CASRMDRATGELFF.

The chain has TRBV5-4 and TRBJ2-6; D possibly corresponds to TRBD2 (5 bases). V shed 4 bases and J shed 1 base, with 12 bases lying between them. In germline, CDR1 is SGHNT, CDR2 YYREEE (reference sequence). CDR3 length: 16 residues. The CDR3 DNA sequence: TGTGCCAGCAGCCGCGGAACGGGATCTGGGGCCAACGTCCTGACTTTC. It codes for CASSRGTGSGANVLTF.

The CDR3 nucleotides are TGTGCCAGCAGCGTAGGCACAGTATACCCTAAGGGACTTGGGGCCAACGTCCTGACTTTC. It specifies CASSVGTVYPKGLGANVLTF. The chain carries TRBV9 and TRBJ2-6; D possibly corresponds to TRBD2 (6 bases). V gave up 0 bases and J gave up 3 bases, with 22 bases separating them. The CDR3 extends over 20 amino acids. Germline CDR1 and CDR2: SGDLS and YYNGEE.